This TCR beta chain was identified in a study of cytomegalovirus exposure and HLA in healthy donors. Study-level findings and limits: Accounts indicate the classifier identified cytomegalovirus status with strong specificity and sensitivity.

In the case of this clone: What it recognizes is unknown.

The CDR3 length is 16 residues. V was clipped by 5 bases and J by 8 bases, with 19 bases between them. Germline CDR1 SGHTA, CDR2 FQGNSA. With 60 Vbeta and 13 Jbeta primers, the PCR was carried out. Original processing methods: About 11 million of tens of millions of unique TCR beta chains were shared, per a later count. Sequencing was performed with immunoSEQ multiplex PCR; in TCRdb, only in-frame clones are kept and a portion is missing. That table supplies the V and J calls and clone size; D and trimming were determined from the DNA. The table has about 52,000 clones, 60% to 75% seen once; the top ten hold around a tenth.

The sample was PBMCs. J is TRBJ1-6 and V is TRBV7-2; D perhaps matches TRBD1 (6 bases). The receptor was derived from a woman aged 45-65 years in good health and CMV-seronegative. The CDR3, as DNA: TGTGCCAGCAGCCCCCTGGGAGGGGGAGTGGATTCACCCCTCCACTTT. Amino acid sequence: CASSPLGGGVDSPLHF. Together with reference TRBV7-2 and TRBJ1-6, the CDR3 gives the full variable domain: GAGVSQSPSNKVTEKGKDVELRCDPISGHTALYWYRQSLGQGLEFLIYFQGNSAPDKSGLPSDRFSAERTGGSVSTLTIQRTQQEDSAVYLCASSPLGGGVDSPLHFGNGTRLTVT.